The 21 T cell receptor beta chains below come from one sample, sequenced in a study of vaccination and CD4 T cells after COVID-19. Their antigens are not known. An Oncomine TCR Beta short-read assay was used to sequence the DNA from cultured CD4+ T cells. TCRdb fed the PCR reads into MiXCR, producing one record per CDR3 protein. This sample has about 14,000 distinct CDR3 sequences, with 24% found just once. As to treatment: roughly 10-day PBMC culture with coronavirus spike peptide pools or control peptides (ViraFEST assay). The sequencing here drew on CD4+ T cells from blood, cultured in vitro, taken after SARS-CoV-2 vaccination. The receptors originated from a human donor who had recovered from COVID-19.

The V call is TRBV12-5, the J call TRBJ2-3; maybe TRBD2 (6 bases). The CDR3 covers 12 residues. Germline V CDR1 and CDR2: LGHNT, FRNRAP. V dropped 9 bases and J dropped 2 bases, with 9 bases sitting between them. The CDR3 sequence is CASGSPTDTQYF. The CDR3 DNA reads TGTGCTAGCGGGAGTCCCACAGATACGCAGTATTTT.

This clonotype has only a few counts. The rearrangement links TRBV6-2 or TRBV6-3 to TRBJ1-1; TRBD1 aligns across 8 bases. The CDR3 spans 20 residues. V gave up 2 bases and J gave up 1 base; unmatched junction bases: 18. The germline gives CDR1 MNHEY, CDR2 SVGEGT. The CDR3 DNA is TGTGCCAGCAGTTACCCCTCTGTGGGACAGGCCGGTTGGGGGAACACTGAAGCTTTCTTT. Its protein product is CASSYPSVGQAGWGNTEAFF.

The chain combines TRBV12-3 or TRBV12-4 with TRBJ2-7; a weak D match, TRBD2 (6 bases). Trimming took 1 base from V and 5 from J, leaving 9 bases between them. The CDR3 length is 13 residues. The CDR3 coding sequence is TGTGCCAGCAGTTTAGGGGGGAGGAACGAGCAGTACTTC. Translating gives CASSLGGRNEQYF.

There are a few counts of this clonotype. This chain joins TRBV7-4 and TRBJ2-7; 11 bases match TRBD1. Germline assignment: CDR1 SGHVT and CDR2 SQSDAQ. The CDR3 is made up of 18 amino acids. The V gene end was trimmed by 6 bases and the J gene end by 0 bases; junction bases not matched to a gene: 13. CDR3 residues: CASRHRGGQGAISYEQYF. In nucleotides, the CDR3 is TGTGCCAGCAGGCATAGAGGTGGACAGGGGGCTATCTCCTACGAGCAGTACTTC.

This clonotype appeared a few times. This chain uses TRBV20-1 with TRBJ2-7; 8 positions agree with TRBD2. The CDR3 is 17 amino acids. Per germline, CDR1 DFQATT and CDR2 SNEGSKA (reference sequence). Trimming took 1 base from V and 0 from J; bases not matched to a gene: 11. CDR3 sequence reads: CSARASQRREVSYEQYF. The CDR3 DNA sequence: TGCAGTGCTAGAGCTAGTCAGCGGCGGGAGGTCTCCTACGAGCAGTACTTC.

The chain combines TRBV24-1 with TRBJ2-2, with 7 bases identical to TRBD1. Germline CDR1 and CDR2: KGHDR and SFDVKD. With V trimmed by 10 bases and J by 4 bases, 8 bases remained unmatched. This CDR3 contains 14 residues. CDR3 loop: CATNPGQFTGELFF. The CDR3 DNA reads as TGTGCCACAAATCCGGGACAGTTCACCGGGGAGCTGTTTTTT.

This clonotype was observed a handful of times. The chain carries TRBV19 and TRBJ2-3, with D uncertain. V lost 1 base to trimming and J lost 9 bases, with 5 bases between them. Germline CDR1 reads LNHDA; CDR2 reads SQIVND (reference sequence). The CDR3 extends over 11 amino acids. The CDR3 DNA reads as TGTGCCAGTAGTATAGTCGGCACGCAGTATTTT. Its translation is CASSIVGTQYF.

The genes are TRBV21-1 and TRBJ2-7; the table's TRBD2 call for D was not verified on the DNA. TRBV21-1 is designated a pseudogene. CDR3 size: 11 residues. The CDR3 region is CASKRGAEQYF. CDR3 sequence (DNA): TGTGCCAGCAAGCGGGGTGCCGAGCAGTACTTC.

In the case of this clonotype: A much larger clone is a single base away; this may be a read error. This chain links TRBV7-9 with TRBJ1-5; D gene uncertain. The CDR3 consists of 16 residues. V lost 2 bases to trimming and J lost 7 bases, with 18 bases between them. Germline values: CDR1 SEHNR, CDR2 FQNEAQ (reference sequence). The chain's CDR3 is CASSLTRQELRQPQHF. In DNA, the CDR3 is TGTGCCAGCAGCTTAACACGGCAGGAATTGCGGCAGCCCCAGCATTTT. The full variable domain, in which reference TRBV7-9 and TRBJ1-5 provide the parts outside the CDR3, is DTGVSQNPRHKITKRGQNVTFRCDPISEHNRLYWYRQTLGQGPEFLTYFQNEAQLEKSRLLSDRFSAERPKGSFSTLEIQRTEQGDSAMYLCASSLTRQELRQPQHFGDGTRLSIL.

The J gene is TRBJ1-1, the V gene TRBV29-1; the D is unclear. Trimming left V 4 bases short and J 0 bases short, with 6 bases between. The CDR3 consists of 12 residues. CDR1 SQVTM and CDR2 ANQGSEA come from the germline V gene. The CDR3 nucleotides are TGCAGCGTTGCATGGATGAACACTGAAGCTTTCTTT. Protein sequence: CSVAWMNTEAFF.

This clonotype came up a few times. The V gene is TRBV7-3, the J gene TRBJ1-6; TRBD1 matches at 7 bases. Germline trimming cut 6 bases from V and 6 bases from J; bases unmatched to any gene: 2. Germline CDR1 and CDR2: SGHTA and FQGTGA. This CDR3 spans 13 amino acids. The CDR3 DNA follows: TGTGCCAGCAGTAGGGACAGTAATTCACCCCTCCACTTT. This sequence encodes CASSRDSNSPLHF. Based on the CDR3 plus reference TRBV7-3 and TRBJ1-6, the full variable domain is GAGVSQTPSNKVTEKGKYVELRCDPISGHTALYWYRQSLGQGPEFLIYFQGTGAADDSGLPNDRFFAVRPEGSVSTLKIQRTERGDSAVYLCASSRDSNSPLHFGNGTRLTVT.

The chain recombines TRBV6-2 or TRBV6-3 with TRBJ2-7; D gene ambiguous. V lost 6 bases to trimming and J lost 4 bases, with 10 bases between them. This CDR3 contains 12 residues. Germline CDR1 MNHEY, CDR2 SVGEGT. As DNA, the CDR3 is TGTGCCAGCAGCTCGAGGATGTACGAGCAGTACTTC. It is translated as CASSSRMYEQYF.

This clonotype counts as medium-sized. The chain employs TRBV27 and TRBJ1-2; the D is unclear. Germline V lookup: CDR1 MNHEY, CDR2 SMNVEV (reference sequence). V dropped 4 bases and J dropped 6 bases, with 12 bases sitting between them. The CDR3 covers 13 residues. As DNA, the CDR3 is TGTGCCAGCAGTTACGCAGGAAAGAATGGCTACACCTTC. Residues: CASSYAGKNGYTF.

The genes are TRBV20-1 and TRBJ2-7, with 13 positions matching TRBD2. The V gene's germline CDR1 is DFQATT and CDR2 SNEGSKA (reference sequence). The CDR3 has 14 amino acids. V lost 7 bases to trimming and J lost 7 bases; unmatched junction nucleotides: 10. CDR3 coding DNA: TGCAGTGTCCCGGGACTAGCGGGGAGGAGGGAGCAGTACTTC. This sequence encodes CSVPGLAGRREQYF.

This clonotype is labeled as medium-sized. The chain recombines TRBV7-2 with TRBJ1-5, with 8 bases fitting TRBD1. The V gene end was trimmed by 0 bases and the J gene end by 6 bases; junction bases not matched to a gene: 10. Germline V gene data show CDR1 as SGHTA and CDR2 as FQGNSA. The CDR3 sequence is 17 residues long. The CDR3 loop reads CASSLAGTGPWGQPQHF. CDR3 DNA sequence: TGTGCCAGCAGCTTAGCGGGGACAGGCCCCTGGGGTCAGCCCCAGCATTTT.

This clonotype was seen more than once but under ten times. This chain connects TRBV24-1 to TRBJ2-5; D gene unclear. V lost 3 bases and J lost 0, with 13 bases in between. Germline CDR1 is KGHDR and CDR2 is SFDVKD. This CDR3 spans 16 amino acids. CDR3 region: CATSDTDQAYQETQYF. CDR3 DNA sequence: TGTGCCACCAGTGATACCGACCAGGCCTACCAAGAGACCCAGTACTTC.

This clonotype turned up a few times. This chain joins TRBV5-1 and TRBJ1-1; TRBD1 matches at 7 bases. Losses at the gene ends were 6 bases for V and 0 bases for J; bases not matched to a gene: 8. The CDR3 sequence is 15 residues long. Germline loops: CDR1 SGHRS, CDR2 YFSETQ. The CDR3 sequence: CASTRQGSLNTEAFF. The CDR3 DNA reads as TGCGCCAGCACAAGACAGGGTTCCCTGAACACTGAAGCTTTCTTT.

In its sample, this clonotype was seen a few times. DNA of the CDR3: TGTGCCAGCAGGGCTTATACAGGGTCTAACTATGGCTACACCTTC. This encodes CASRAYTGSNYGYTF. The rearrangement links TRBV28 to TRBJ1-2; D is possibly TRBD1 (6 bases). This CDR3 spans 15 amino acids. Germline lookup yields CDR1 MDHEN and CDR2 SYDVKM. With 6 bases removed from V and 0 bases from J, the gap between germline ends came to 14 bases.

This clonotype occurred a few times. The chain has TRBV30 and TRBJ1-5; D is perhaps TRBD1 (6 bases). The CDR3 has 14 amino acids. V lost 8 bases to trimming and J lost 4 bases, with 18 bases between them. The V gene's germline CDR1 is GTSNPN and CDR2 SVGIG (reference sequence). CDR3 sequence reads: CARSLKGVNQPQHF. The CDR3 region has the DNA TGTGCCCGGTCCCTGAAGGGGGTTAATCAGCCCCAGCATTTT.

V gene TRBV5-4 combines with J gene TRBJ2-2, with TRBD2 identical over 11 bases. Germline loops: CDR1 SGHNT, CDR2 YYREEE (reference sequence). The trim removed 0 bases at V and 6 bases at J, leaving 7 bases unmatched. The CDR3 length is 17 residues. This chain's CDR3 is CASSLVSSGRRAGELFF. CDR3 nucleotide sequence: TGTGCCAGCAGCTTGGTTTCTAGCGGGAGGAGGGCCGGGGAGCTGTTTTTT.

This clonotype was counted a single time. This chain uses TRBV30 with TRBJ2-7, with D perhaps given as TRBD1 or TRBD2 (5 bases each). The germline V and J ends were trimmed by 5 bases and 6 bases, with 17 bases remaining between them. Germline CDR1 is GTSNPN and CDR2 is SVGIG (reference sequence). The CDR3 loop spans 13 amino acids. The CDR3 DNA sequence: TGTGCCTGGGCCAGGCAGGGACGAGGCGAGCAGTACTTC. Its translation: CAWARQGRGEQYF.